The TCR beta chain described here comes from a study of T cells and copy number aberrations in small-cell lung cancer. Measured with immunoSEQ multiplex PCR; TCRdb has only the in-frame clones, and not every one. Seen here are over 2,000 clones, about three quarters observed once, and the top ten hold over 7.5%. This clone has just a few counts. Trimming pared 1 base from V and 5 bases from J, leaving 7 bases between. The CDR3 is 13 residues long. The V gene's germline CDR1 is SGHVS and CDR2 FQNEAQ. No donor received chemotherapy or radiotherapy before surgery, nor immunotherapy before or after it. Only tumor regions expected to give at least 150 ng DNA were used.

The origin of this receptor is a man aged 60-69 years with small cell lung cancer. The rearrangement joins TRBV7-8 to TRBJ2-3; D uncertain. The sequencing sample was made of tumor tissue. The CDR3 DNA reads TGTGCCAGCAGCTTAGTTCCGATAGATACGCAGTATTTT. Protein product: CASSLVPIDTQYF.